One sample yielded the 10 T cell receptor beta chains listed below, sequenced in a study of T cells in women clearing cervical HPV infection. Profiling relied on immunoSEQ multiplex PCR, and the TCRdb table lists in-frame clones only, not all of them. This sample's table has 25,000 to 35,000 clones. The material sequenced was blood buffy coat. These receptors originate from a woman between 18 and 75 years old with a cervical HPV16 infection that either progressed to CIN3+ or cleared (not recorded which).

For this clone: The sequence runs out 3 residues before the end of the CDR3; the remainder is reconstructed from the germline J gene. The V call is TRBV18, the J call TRBJ2-1; 12 positions agree with TRBD2. Germline loops: CDR1 KGHSH, CDR2 LQKENI. This CDR3 has 17 amino acids. J was trimmed by 5 bases and V by 6 bases; bases with no gene match: 11. Incomplete CDR3 DNA: TGTGCCAGCTCCCCGTGCGGGACTAGCGGGTTCAACAATGAG. Translating gives CASSPCGTSGFNNE. The complete CDR3 sequence is CASSPCGTSGFNNEQFF.

The CDR3 bases that were read are TGTGCCAGCAGAAGATCTACTAGACATGGC. Protein: CASRRSTRHG. The full CDR3 protein reads CASRRSTRHGYTF. This chain uses TRBV7-2 with TRBJ1-2; D is undetermined. The missing CDR3 end, 3 residues past where the read stops, is filled in from the germline J gene. Germline CDR1 is SGHTA and CDR2 is FQGNSA. Trimming pared 6 bases from V and 6 bases from J, leaving 14 bases between. The CDR3 loop spans 13 amino acids. The entire variable domain, with the rest obtained from reference TRBV7-2 and TRBJ1-2, is as follows: GAGVSQSPSNKVTEKGKDVELRCDPISGHTALYWYRQSLGQGLEFLIYFQGNSAPDKSGLPSDRFSAERTGGSVSTLTIQRTQQEDSAVYLCASRRSTRHGYTFGSGTRLTVV.

Note on this clone: The DNA ends 3 residues before the CDR3 does, and the rest of the CDR3 is filled in from the germline J gene. The V call is TRBV7-9, the J call TRBJ2-4; D might be TRBD1 (7 bases). The CDR3 consists of 14 residues. Germline CDR1 reads SEHNR; CDR2 reads FQNEAQ (reference sequence). The CDR3 protein is CASSPDRDSSGQYF. CDR3 DNA (partial): TGTGCCAGCAGCCCTGACAGGGACTCGTCTGGT.

Of note for this clone: Sequencing ends 3 residues short of the CDR3 end; the germline J gene provides the rest. The V call is TRBV7-2, the J call TRBJ2-3; no definite D call. Trimming stripped 1 base from V and 2 bases from J, with 7 bases between. CDR1 is SGHTA, CDR2 FQGNSA, per germline. CDR3 length: 14 amino acids. The CDR3 DNA, read in part, is TGTGCCAGCAGCTTAGAGCTTCCCACAGATACG. Amino acid sequence: CASSLELPTDT. The whole CDR3 region reads CASSLELPTDTQYF.

Points on this clone: Its ends do not fully match the called genes, so a read error is possible. The read comes to an end 3 residues before the CDR3 does, leaving the germline J gene to fill in the end. Other DNA sequences in the same sample also yield this CDR3. The chain links TRBV18 to TRBJ1-3; 8 nucleotides line up with TRBD1. The CDR3 contains 16 residues. Germline V CDR1 and CDR2: KGHSH, LQKENI. The sequenced CDR3 bases are TGTGCCAGCTCACCGGGACAGGTACACTCTGGAAACACT. Amino acid sequence: CASSPGQVHSGNT. The entire CDR3 is CASSPGQVHSGNTIYF.

About this clone itself: Read sequence stops 3 residues before the CDR3 end, and the germline J gene provides the missing end. The V call is TRBV6-2 or TRBV6-3, the J call TRBJ2-2; D is unresolved. Trimming stripped 2 bases from V and 4 bases from J, with 8 bases between. From germline, CDR1 is MNHEY and CDR2 SVGEGT. There are 14 residues in the CDR3. The CDR3 is CASSYRVLTGELFF. The covered CDR3 bases are TGTGCCAGCAGTTACCGGGTTCTCACCGGGGAG.

Concerning this clone itself: The sequenced fragment ends 3 residues before the CDR3 boundary, so the rest is inferred from the germline J gene. V is TRBV18 and J is TRBJ2-7, with 8 bases that match TRBD1. This CDR3 is built from 16 residues. CDR1 is KGHSH and CDR2 is LQKENI in the germline V gene. V dropped 1 base and J dropped 3; count of bases not matched to a gene: 8. The CDR3 loop reads CASSPRTGNLYYEQYF. The sequenced CDR3 bases are TGTGCCAGCTCACCACGGACAGGGAATCTTTACTACGAG.

For this clone: The CDR3 end is not reached by the read, which stops 3 residues before it; the germline J gene fills it in. The V gene is TRBV7-2, the J gene TRBJ1-2; the D is unclear. The CDR3 runs 13 residues. Germline V gene lookup returns CDR1 SGHTA and CDR2 FQGNSA. The sequenced CDR3 bases are TGTGCCAGCAGCTCCATAACAAAAAATGAC. It encodes CASSSITKND. The full CDR3 sequence reads CASSSITKNDYTF.

Concerning this clone: The read terminates 3 residues ahead of where the CDR3 ends, so the germline J gene completes it. The chain has TRBV10-3 and TRBJ1-2, with 9 nucleotides matching TRBD1. The CDR3 totals 15 residues. Germline V gene sequence: CDR1 ENHRY, CDR2 SYGVKD. The V segment lost 2 bases and the J segment 2 bases; nucleotides outside the gene matches: 3. The CDR3 protein is CAISEATGGNYGYTF. The sequenced part of the CDR3 DNA is TGTGCCATCAGTGAGGCAACAGGGGGCAACTATGGC.

Concerning this clone: The sequenced fragment ends 3 residues before the CDR3 boundary, so the rest is inferred from the germline J gene. This sequence joins TRBV11-3 and TRBJ1-4, with 7 bases fitting TRBD1. The CDR3 extends over 13 amino acids. Germline lookup yields CDR1 SGHNT and CDR2 YENEEA. The CDR3 region is CASSARGDSPLFF. Incomplete CDR3 DNA: TGTGCCAGCAGCGCCAGGGGGGATTCACCA.